This record concerns one T cell receptor (beta chain) sequence. Its target is unknown. Germline-derived CDR1 and CDR2 are SGHDT and YYEEEE. The CDR3 is 14 amino acids. The V end lost 0 bases, the J end lost 8 bases, and 14 bases lay between the germline ends. The sample is drawn from a study of cytomegalovirus exposure and HLA in healthy donors. With 60 Vbeta and 13 Jbeta primers, the PCR was carried out. Profiling relied on immunoSEQ multiplex PCR, and the TCRdb table lists in-frame clones only, not all of them. Across approximately 72,000 clones, the top ten clones capture roughly 5% of the sample. Study results and caveats: There were a few CMV-associated chains whose specificity for CMV antigens was confirmed in vitro. Some segments of the V type, notably TRBV6-2 and TRBV6-3, were excluded as indistinguishable. The study listed roughly 150 cytomegalovirus-associated TCR beta chains. When analyzed later, a missense DCLRE1C variant was found to be linked to TCR beta V- and J-gene trimming.

J is TRBJ1-2 and V is TRBV5-6, with D possibly being TRBD1 (6 bases). The source is a woman in her 40s in good health and CMV-seropositive. Sequenced material: PBMCs. CDR3 in amino acids: CASSLGRDTGGYTF. The CDR3 nucleotides read TGTGCCAGCAGCTTGGGCAGGGACACTGGAGGCTACACCTTC.